A selection of T cell receptor beta chains follows, all from one sample in a study of T cell changes during pregnancy in multiple sclerosis. Clones were read by immunoSEQ multiplex PCR, and TCRdb kept only the in-frame ones, dropping some. This sample has over 65,000 clones; about 89% occur once, and the top ten carry 2.5% to 3%. Sample: peripheral blood, taken in the first trimester of pregnancy. The receptors come from a female donor with multiple sclerosis, enrolled in a pregnancy study. CDR3s include the opening cysteine and the closing phenylalanine or tryptophan. The D gene is left open where the match is weak. A clone size is listed for some rows: how often the clone was seen (once, few, many), or a class if it is expanded.

v_gene,j_gene,abundance,d_gene,CDR3nt,CDR3aa
TRBV7-9,TRBJ2-1,once,.,TGTGCCAGCAGCTTAGGGACTAACTACAATGAGCAGTTCTTC,CASSLGTNYNEQFF
TRBV5-5,TRBJ2-1,.,TRBD2,TGTGCCAGCAGCTTGGCGGCGGGAGGGGCCCCCGGTGAGCAGTTCTTC,CASSLAAGGAPGEQFF
TRBV7-8,TRBJ2-1,.,TRBD2,TGTGCCAGCAGCCTCGGACTAGCGGGAGGGCAGAGTGAGCAGTTCTTC,CASSLGLAGGQSEQFF
TRBV5-4,TRBJ1-1,.,.,TGTGCCAGCAGCCTAGCGGGGAGTATGGGAGCTTTCTTT,CASSLAGSMGAFF
TRBV10-3,TRBJ2-7,.,.,TGTGCCATCTCAGATATCGACGAGCAGTACTTC,CAISDIDEQYF
TRBV4-1,TRBJ2-5,.,.,TGCGCCAGCAGCCAAGAGCCGGGACAAGGCCAAGAGACTCAGTACTTC,CASSQEPGQGQETQYF
TRBV30,TRBJ1-4,.,TRBD1,TGTGCCTGGAGAGACCAGGGGGCCAATAATGAAAAACTGTTTTTT,CAWRDQGANNEKLFF
TRBV6-6,TRBJ2-6,.,.,TGTGCCAACAGTGTTAGGACAAGTTCTGGGGCCAACGTCCTGACTTTC,CANSVRTSSGANVLTF
TRBV2,TRBJ2-1,.,.,TGTGCCAGCAGTGAAGCGGGGGGGGGCCCAAATGAGCAGTTCTTC,CASSEAGGGPNEQFF
TRBV7-8,TRBJ1-3,.,TRBD1,TGTGCCAGCAGCCGCCTGGCACAGGGGGTAAACACCATATATTTT,CASSRLAQGVNTIYF
TRBV2,TRBJ1-5,.,.,TGTGCCAGCACGCAGGGCAATCAGCCCCAGCATTTT,CASTQGNQPQHF
TRBV7-9,TRBJ1-1,.,.,TGTGCCAGCAGCCCAGACAGTCCTGAAGCTTTCTTT,CASSPDSPEAFF
TRBV9,TRBJ1-1,many,TRBD1,TGTGCCAGCAGCGGGACAGGGGTCTCTGAAGCTTTCTTT,CASSGTGVSEAFF
TRBV7-9,TRBJ2-5,.,TRBD2,TGTGCCAGCAGCTTGACGGGATCTGGAGTCGGCGGGAGCGAGACCCAGTACTTC,CASSLTGSGVGGSETQYF
TRBV6-5,TRBJ1-3,.,.,TGTGCCAGCGTGGACGAGGGGGATACTGGAAACACCATATATTTT,CASVDEGDTGNTIYF
TRBV14,TRBJ1-1,.,TRBD1,TGTGCCAGCAGCCAAGGGGGGACAGGGGGTAGGGACACTGAAGCTTTCTTT,CASSQGGTGGRDTEAFF
TRBV30,TRBJ1-3,.,TRBD1,TGTGCCTTACAGGGGGATCTCACCATATATTTT,CALQGDLTIYF
TRBV10-3,TRBJ2-1,.,TRBD2,TGTGCCACCGGGGGGTCTAGCGGGATAGGACAGTTCTTC,CATGGSSGIGQFF
TRBV2,TRBJ2-1,.,.,TGTGCCAGCAGTGAAGTAACTAGCTTTGGTAGTAATGAGCAGTTCTTC,CASSEVTSFGSNEQFF
TRBV5-4,TRBJ2-3,.,.,TGTGCCAGCAGCTTGCGAGGCGGGGGCACAGATACGCAGTATTTT,CASSLRGGGTDTQYF
TRBV28,TRBJ2-2,.,.,TGTGCCAGCAGTGGTCCAGGGGACACCGGGGAGCTGTTTTTT,CASSGPGDTGELFF
TRBV30,TRBJ2-7,.,TRBD1,TGTGCCTGGAGCTTGGGACAGGGGGCTAACTACGAGCAGTACTTC,CAWSLGQGANYEQYF
TRBV7-3,TRBJ2-7,.,.,TGTGCCAGCAGCTTCCAAAGACAGGAAAATGGGTACGAGCAGTACTTC,CASSFQRQENGYEQYF
TRBV19,TRBJ1-1,.,.,TGTGCCAGTAGTGTTACAGCGGTAGGCACTGAAGCTTTCTTT,CASSVTAVGTEAFF
TRBV5-1,TRBJ1-5,.,TRBD1,TGCGCCAGCAGCCCGGGACAGGGGGCTGCTCAGCCCCAGCATTTT,CASSPGQGAAQPQHF
TRBV7-8,TRBJ2-2,.,.,TGTGCCAGCAGCGTAGGTAGCGGCAAATACACCGGGGAGCTGTTTTTT,CASSVGSGKYTGELFF
TRBV29-1,TRBJ2-1,.,TRBD1,TGCAGCGTTGGGACTTCCAGGGGGTCCTACAATGAGCAGTTCTTC,CSVGTSRGSYNEQFF
TRBV5-4,TRBJ1-6,.,.,TGTGCCAGCAGCTTGTCTACAGACAATTCACCCCTCCACTTT,CASSLSTDNSPLHF
TRBV2,TRBJ1-4,.,.,TGTGCCACGCACGACGGGGGTGAAAAACTGTTTTTT,CATHDGGEKLFF
TRBV14,TRBJ2-4,.,TRBD2,TGTGCCAGCAGCCAAGACGGGACTAGCGGGACAAAAAACATTCAGTACTTC,CASSQDGTSGTKNIQYF
TRBV5-1,TRBJ1-2,.,.,TGCGCCAGCAGCTTTGCGGGCAGCAACTATGGCTACACCTTC,CASSFAGSNYGYTF
TRBV4-1,TRBJ1-2,few,TRBD1,TGCGCCAGCAGCAGCGGACAGGCGAACAACTATGGCTACACCTTC,CASSSGQANNYGYTF
TRBV7-2,TRBJ1-5,.,TRBD1,TGTGCCAGCAGTCGTGGGACAGGGGACAATCAGCCCCAGCATTTT,CASSRGTGDNQPQHF
TRBV27,TRBJ1-2,.,.,TGTGCCAGCAGTTTATCGAGTCCAGGGGACTATGGCTACACCTTC,CASSLSSPGDYGYTF
TRBV6-5,TRBJ2-7,.,.,TGTGCCACCAGATGGCGGGACTCCTACGAGCAGTACTTC,CATRWRDSYEQYF
TRBV4-3,TRBJ2-3,.,TRBD2,TGCGCCAGCAGCAAGACTAGCGGGAGTACAGATACGCAGTATTTT,CASSKTSGSTDTQYF
TRBV12-5,TRBJ1-1,.,TRBD1,TGTGCTAGTGGTTTGACCCCTTCGGGACAGGGATTAAACACTGAAGCTTTCTTT,CASGLTPSGQGLNTEAFF
TRBV6-1,TRBJ2-7,.,.,TGTGCCAGCAGTGAAAACGGTGGCTCCTACGAGCAGTACTTC,CASSENGGSYEQYF
TRBV19,TRBJ1-5,.,.,TGTGCCAGTAGTATTCAAAGCAATCAGCCCCAGCATTTT,CASSIQSNQPQHF
TRBV7-3,TRBJ2-1,.,TRBD2,TGTGCCAGCAGCACCGGGGTCGGGACTAACTACAATGAGCAGTTCTTC,CASSTGVGTNYNEQFF
TRBV5-4,TRBJ2-1,.,.,TGTGCCAGCAGCTTGGGACTGCCATCCTACAATGAGCAGTTCTTC,CASSLGLPSYNEQFF
TRBV25-1,TRBJ2-5,.,TRBD2,TGTGGGAGCGGGAGCTCGGAGACCCAGTACTTC,CGSGSSETQYF